Following are 16 T cell receptor beta chains from one sample sequenced in a study of radiation and T cells in renal cell carcinoma. Indicated time point: blood 2 weeks post-SBRT. Treatment indicated: 15 Gy SBRT to primary tumor, nephrectomy 4 weeks later. Assay used: immunoSEQ multiplex PCR; TCRdb lists only in-frame clones, some missing. The sample has about 130,000 clones, approximately 80% seen once. The sequencing used blood, collected from a patient whose treatment included radiotherapy and nephrectomy. Receptors originate from a woman aged 55-69 years with renal cell carcinoma.

With respect to this clone: A read error may account for a junction end that differs from germline. CDR3 sequence (DNA): TGTGCCAGTAGTTTACTTCCGGGACAGTCTAGCAATGAGCGGTTCTTC. It specifies CASSLLPGQSSNERFF. The rearrangement links TRBV19 to TRBJ2-1; 7 bases line up with TRBD1. CDR3 length: 16 residues. Per the germline V gene, CDR1 is LNHDA and CDR2 is SQIVND (reference sequence). Full variable domain (rest looked up from reference TRBV19 and TRBJ2-1): DGGITQSPKYLFRKEGQNVTLSCEQNLNHDAMYWYRQDPGQGLRLIYYSQIVNDFQKGDIAEGYSVSREKKESFPLTVTSAQKNPTAFYLCASSLLPGQSSNERFFGPGTRLTVL.

The rearrangement uses TRBV9 and TRBJ2-7; D gene unclear. Germline values: CDR1 SGDLS, CDR2 YYNGEE. Trimming took 0 bases from V and 1 from J, leaving 5 bases between them. The CDR3 spans 13 residues. The CDR3 region has the DNA TGTGCCAGCAGCGTAGCACAGTCCTACGAGCAGTACTTC. Encoded protein: CASSVAQSYEQYF.

The chain carries TRBV2 and TRBJ1-4; no reliable D call. Trimming left V 2 bases short and J 5 bases short, with 15 bases between. Germline CDR1 reads SNHLY; CDR2 reads FYNNEI. This CDR3 has 16 amino acids. The CDR3 protein is CASSELYAVDNEKLFF. CDR3 bases: TGTGCCAGCAGTGAATTGTACGCAGTCGACAATGAAAAACTGTTTTTT.

The chain couples TRBV6-5 to TRBJ2-5; possible D gene TRBD2, 6 bases. V was clipped by 2 bases and J by 5 bases, with 12 bases between them. CDR3 size: 14 residues. Germline CDR1 reads MNHEY; CDR2 reads SVGAGI. CDR3 DNA sequence: TGTGCCAGCAGTTACCGGGGGTTCGGGGAGACCCAGTACTTC. This sequence encodes CASSYRGFGETQYF.

This clone was counted a few times. The genes are TRBV6-1 and TRBJ1-1, with 8 bases aligning to TRBD1. Germline V lookup: CDR1 MNHNS, CDR2 SASEGT. The length of the CDR3 is 13 residues. The V and J ends lost 0 bases and 10 bases, in that order; junction bases with no gene match: 4. Here the CDR3 reads CASSEAGRGRAFF. CDR3 sequence (DNA): TGTGCCAGCAGTGAAGCAGGCAGGGGGCGAGCTTTCTTT.

This chain links TRBV4-3 with TRBJ2-1; 8 bases map to TRBD1. Unmatched junction bases numbered 14, after V lost 3 bases and J lost 4 bases. Germline V gene lookup returns CDR1 LGHNA and CDR2 YSLEER. This CDR3 is 18 amino acids long. For the CDR3, the DNA is TGCGCCAGCAGCCAGGGGACAGGTGCCTTTGGGGGTTACAATGAGCAGTTCTTC. Its protein product is CASSQGTGAFGGYNEQFF.

The chain employs TRBV20-1 and TRBJ1-1, with 8 bases aligning to TRBD1. Looked up from germline, CDR1 is DFQATT and CDR2 is SNEGSKA (reference sequence). V lost 4 bases and J lost 10; bases outside the gene matches: 5. The CDR3 consists of 11 residues. CDR3 sequence reads: CSATRTGRAFF. Written as DNA, the CDR3 is TGCAGTGCTACACGGACAGGGAGAGCTTTCTTT.

The gene calls are TRBV9 and TRBJ1-1, with no clear D. This CDR3 contains 15 residues. The V gene's germline CDR1 is SGDLS and CDR2 YYNGEE. Trimming stripped 4 bases from V and 0 bases from J, with 13 bases between. The CDR3 here is CASSFDVRVNTEAFF. In DNA, the CDR3 is TGTGCCAGCAGCTTTGACGTGCGGGTGAACACTGAAGCTTTCTTT.

The chain carries TRBV15 and TRBJ2-1; 9 nucleotides agree with TRBD2. Trimming at V came to 4 bases and at J to 4 bases, leaving 8 bases not matched to a gene. This CDR3 is built from 16 residues. Per the germline V gene, CDR1 is LNHNV and CDR2 is YYDKDF (reference sequence). The CDR3 nucleotides are TGTGCCACCAGCATGACTGTAGCGGGAGTTTACAATGAGCAGTTCTTC. As protein: CATSMTVAGVYNEQFF. Full variable domain (missing parts from reference TRBV15 and TRBJ2-1): DAMVIQNPRYQVTQFGKPVTLSCSQTLNHNVMYWYQQKSSQAPKLLFHYYDKDFNNEADTPDNFQSRRPNTSFCFLDIRSPGLGDTAMYLCATSMTVAGVYNEQFFGPGTRLTVL.

The V and J genes are TRBV7-6 and TRBJ2-7; D remains unclear. The CDR3 runs 13 residues. The V end was cut by 2 bases, the J end by 5 bases, with 10 bases between. The V gene's germline CDR1 is SGHVS and CDR2 FNYEAQ. CDR3 amino acids: CASSLFRNDEQYF. In nucleotides, the CDR3 is TGTGCCAGCAGCTTATTCCGCAACGACGAGCAGTACTTC.

In this sample, this clone turned up once. Other DNA sequences from this sample encode an identical CDR3 as well. The V gene is TRBV30, the J gene TRBJ2-1; the D is unclear. In germline, CDR1 is GTSNPN, CDR2 SVGIG (reference sequence). Trimming left V 3 bases short and J 5 bases short, with 5 bases between. This CDR3 has 11 residues. CDR3 amino acids: CAWSLNNEQFF. CDR3 in DNA: TGTGCCTGGAGCCTCAACAATGAGCAGTTCTTC. Using reference TRBV30 and TRBJ2-1 for the parts outside the CDR3, the full variable domain is SQTIHQWPATLVQPVGSPLSLECTVEGTSNPNLYWYRQAAGRGLQLLFYSVGIGQISSEVPQNLSASRPQDRQFILSSKKLLLSDSGFYLCAWSLNNEQFFGPGTRLTVL.

This chain links TRBV14 with TRBJ1-1, with D unresolved. Trimming removed 0 bases from V and 0 bases from J, with 8 bases in between. The CDR3 contains 15 residues. Germline assignment: CDR1 SGHDN and CDR2 FVKESK. The CDR3 nucleotides read TGTGCCAGCAGCCAAGAGAGACATATGAACACTGAAGCTTTCTTT. This translates into CASSQERHMNTEAFF.

This clone was seen a single time. V is TRBV29-1 and J is TRBJ2-7, with TRBD1 matching over 7 bases. The CDR3 extends over 13 amino acids. J lost 2 bases, V lost 1 base, and 2 bases had no gene match. From germline, CDR1 is SQVTM and CDR2 ANQGSEA. CDR3 sequence (DNA): TGCAGCGTTGAAGGGGACAGCACCTACGAGCAGTACTTC. Translated: CSVEGDSTYEQYF.

The J gene is TRBJ1-5, the V gene TRBV2; a weak D match, TRBD1 (5 bases). V was shortened by 1 base and J by 0 bases, with 7 bases between the two germline ends. The length of the CDR3 is 15 residues. The V gene's germline CDR1 is SNHLY and CDR2 FYNNEI. The CDR3 DNA is TGTGCCAGCAGTGAAGGGGACCTTAGCAATCAGCCCCAGCATTTT. As protein: CASSEGDLSNQPQHF.

This clone was detected a few times. This chain connects TRBV7-9 to TRBJ1-1, with D uncertain. Trimming removed 6 bases at V and 5 bases at J, with 10 bases between. The length of the CDR3 is 12 residues. Germline assignment: CDR1 SEHNR and CDR2 FQNEAQ (reference sequence). CDR3 sequence reads: CASRYYGTEAFF. The DNA for the CDR3 is TGTGCCAGCAGGTACTACGGGACTGAAGCTTTCTTT. Combining the CDR3 with reference TRBV7-9 and TRBJ1-1 gives the whole variable domain DTGVSQNPRHKITKRGQNVTFRCDPISEHNRLYWYRQTLGQGPEFLTYFQNEAQLEKSRLLSDRFSAERPKGSFSTLEIQRTEQGDSAMYLCASRYYGTEAFFGQGTRLTVV.

The V gene is TRBV6-1, the J gene TRBJ2-2; unclear D gene. The germline CDR1 and CDR2 sequences are MNHNS and SASEGT. The CDR3 is made up of 15 amino acids. Trimming left V 0 bases short and J 4 bases short, with 9 bases between. CDR3 amino acids: CASSEAGSPTGELFF. The CDR3 nucleotides read TGTGCCAGCAGTGAAGCCGGCAGCCCCACCGGGGAGCTGTTTTTT.